These T cell receptor beta chains were read from a single sample in a study of CD8 T cells in Susac syndrome. MiXCR, applied by TCRdb to the immunoSEQ multiplex PCR reads, yields one record per CDR3 protein. In the table there are about 130,000 distinct CDR3 sequences, around 94% of which are singletons. The sequenced material came from CD4+ T cells from PBMCs. These receptors originate from a human donor in good health. The CDR3 runs from the conserved cysteine through the conserved F or W. A D gene is named only where the DNA matches it firmly. Expanded clones get a size class; other rows say once, few or many, or leave the size out.

>NA|TRBV19|15|TRBJ2-2|NA
CASSIREMNTGELFF
TGTGCCAGTAGTATTCGGGAAATGAACACCGGGGAGCTGTTTTTT
>NA|TRBV7-2|14|TRBJ1-1|NA
CASSLGLLNTEAFF
TGTGCCAGCAGTCTTGGGCTGCTGAACACTGAAGCTTTCTTT
>NA|TRBV9|15|TRBJ2-1|TRBD2
CASSVEGLAGYEQFF
TGTGCCAGCAGCGTAGAGGGACTAGCGGGATATGAGCAGTTCTTC
>NA|TRBV5-1|12|TRBJ1-1|NA
CASGEAAVEAFF
TGCGCCAGCGGTGAGGCGGCGGTCGAAGCTTTCTTT
>NA|TRBV30|14|TRBJ1-1|NA
CAWSDQTGDTEAFF
TGTGCCTGGAGCGATCAGACCGGGGACACTGAAGCTTTCTTT
>NA|TRBV28|13|TRBJ1-2|NA
CASRQRTGDGYTF
TGTGCCAGCAGACAAAGGACCGGGGATGGCTACACCTTC
>NA|TRBV6-1|17|TRBJ2-5|NA
CASSEATGTRTRETQYF
TGTGCCAGCAGTGAAGCCACCGGGACCCGAACGAGAGAGACCCAGTACTTC
>NA|TRBV29-1|15|TRBJ2-1|TRBD2
CSVGGGRATYNEQFF
TGCAGCGTTGGGGGGGGACGGGCAACCTACAATGAGCAGTTCTTC
>NA|TRBV29-1|14|TRBJ1-1|TRBD1
CSVASGTGNTEAFF
TGCAGCGTTGCATCCGGGACAGGGAACACTGAAGCTTTCTTT
>NA|TRBV20-1|12|TRBJ1-2|NA
CSARAPLYGYTF
TGCAGTGCTAGGGCCCCTCTCTATGGCTACACCTTC
>NA|TRBV7-2|15|TRBJ2-7|TRBD1
CASSLGGQGLYEQYF
TGTGCCAGCAGTTTAGGGGGACAGGGGCTCTACGAGCAGTACTTC
>once|TRBV7-9|14|TRBJ1-1|NA
CASSRRELNTEAFF
TGTGCCAGCAGCCGCCGGGAGTTGAACACTGAAGCTTTCTTT
>NA|TRBV6-2/TRBV6-3|14|TRBJ2-7|NA
CASSEDSASYEQYF
TGTGCCAGCAGTGAGGACAGCGCGTCCTACGAGCAGTACTTC
>NA|TRBV2|15|TRBJ1-1|NA
CASRGTGSADTEAFF
TGTGCCAGCAGGGGTACAGGGTCGGCGGACACTGAAGCTTTCTTT
>NA|TRBV7-9|15|TRBJ1-5|TRBD1
CASSKDRGPGQPQHF
TGTGCCAGCAGCAAGGACAGGGGGCCTGGTCAGCCCCAGCATTTT
>NA|TRBV19|15|TRBJ1-5|NA
CASSIRGTSNQPQHF
TGTGCCAGTAGTATCCGCGGGACATCTAATCAGCCCCAGCATTTT
>NA|TRBV3-1|15|TRBJ2-3|NA
CASSQDQPSTDTQYF
TGTGCCAGCAGCCAAGATCAGCCGAGCACAGATACGCAGTATTTT
>NA|TRBV5-1|16|TRBJ1-1|NA
CASSLGYPGPSTEAFF
TGCGCCAGCAGCTTGGGATATCCGGGCCCCAGCACTGAAGCTTTCTTT
>NA|TRBV5-1|16|TRBJ2-1|NA
CASSLVGPGSNNEQFF
TGCGCCAGCAGCTTGGTGGGACCCGGTAGCAACAATGAGCAGTTCTTC
>NA|TRBV12-3/TRBV12-4|15|TRBJ1-2|NA
CASSLYAGARYGYTF
TGTGCCAGCAGTTTATATGCGGGGGCTCGCTATGGCTACACCTTC
>NA|TRBV29-1|15|TRBJ2-5|TRBD2
CSLNGGSGRGETQYF
TGCAGCCTCAACGGGGGTAGCGGGAGAGGAGAGACCCAGTACTTC
>once|TRBV20-1|14|TRBJ2-4|TRBD2
CSAALGGVGNIQYF
TGCAGTGCTGCCCTCGGGGGGGTTGGAAACATTCAGTACTTC
>NA|TRBV2|14|TRBJ1-2|NA
CASLDGLGDYGYTF
TGTGCCAGCCTGGACGGACTGGGGGACTATGGCTACACCTTC
>NA|TRBV7-9|16|TRBJ2-1|NA
CASSSSGPRSYNEQFF
TGTGCCAGCAGCTCCTCCGGCCCCCGATCCTACAATGAGCAGTTCTTC
>NA|TRBV5-6|12|TRBJ1-2|NA
CASSTDSGGYTF
TGTGCCAGCAGCACCGACAGCGGGGGCTACACCTTC
>NA|TRBV3-1|14|TRBJ2-7|NA
CASSPWTEVWEQYF
TGTGCCAGCAGCCCCTGGACAGAAGTGTGGGAGCAGTACTTC
>once|TRBV29-1|14|TRBJ2-5|TRBD1
CSVDGTGGQETQYF
TGCAGCGTTGATGGGACAGGGGGACAAGAGACCCAGTACTTC